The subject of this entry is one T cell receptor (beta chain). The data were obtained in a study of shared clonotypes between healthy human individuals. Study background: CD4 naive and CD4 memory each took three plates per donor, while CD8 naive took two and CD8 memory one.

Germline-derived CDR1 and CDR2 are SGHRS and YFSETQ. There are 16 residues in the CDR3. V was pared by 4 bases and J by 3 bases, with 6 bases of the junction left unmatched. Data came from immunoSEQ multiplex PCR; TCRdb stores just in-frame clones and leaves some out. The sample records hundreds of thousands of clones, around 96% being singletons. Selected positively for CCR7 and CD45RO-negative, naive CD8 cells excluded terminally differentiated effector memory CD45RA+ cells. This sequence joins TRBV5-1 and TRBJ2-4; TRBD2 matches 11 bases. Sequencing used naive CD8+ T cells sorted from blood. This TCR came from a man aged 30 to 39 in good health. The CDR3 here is CASSHTSGSYKNIQYF. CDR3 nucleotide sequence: TGCGCCAGCAGCCACACTAGCGGGAGTTACAAAAACATTCAGTACTTC.